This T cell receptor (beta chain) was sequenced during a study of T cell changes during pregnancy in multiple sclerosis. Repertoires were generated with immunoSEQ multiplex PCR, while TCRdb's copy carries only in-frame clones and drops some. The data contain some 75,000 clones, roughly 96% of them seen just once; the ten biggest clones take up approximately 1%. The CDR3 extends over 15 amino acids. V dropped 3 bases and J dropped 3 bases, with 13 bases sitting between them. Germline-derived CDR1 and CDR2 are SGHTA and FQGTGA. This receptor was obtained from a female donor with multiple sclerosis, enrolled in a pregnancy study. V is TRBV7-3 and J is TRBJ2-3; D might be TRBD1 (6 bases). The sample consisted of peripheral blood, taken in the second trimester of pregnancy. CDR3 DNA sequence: TGTGCCAGCAGCTTTCAACAGGGCAGTACAGATACGCAGTATTTT. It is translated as CASSFQQGSTDTQYF.